Shown below are 27 T cell receptor beta chains from a single sample sequenced in a study of tumor-infiltrating lymphocytes in primary liver carcinoma. Investigators took RNA and DNA out together from roughly 18-30 mg of unsorted bulk tissue. A primer in the constant region served to generate TCR beta cDNA from approximately 460 ng of total RNA. Investigators got TCR beta libraries out of three nested multiplex PCR rounds, done with slightly modified ARM-PCR. Forward primers for TRBV1-TRBV30 and a C-beta reverse primer served the first two PCR rounds, at approximately 10 cycles each. TCRdb used MiXCR to reprocess the multiplex PCR reads, holding one entry per CDR3 protein. This sample yields about 120,000 distinct CDR3 sequences, of which 65% to 75% are seen a single time; 7.5% to 10% belongs to the top ten. The material sequenced was tumor-adjacent normal liver tissue. All receptors derive from a woman in her sixties with primary liver carcinoma and hepatitis B virus infection.

For this clonotype: Compared with germline, one end of the junction differs, possibly owing to a read error. V usage is TRBV11-3 and J usage is TRBJ2-3; D remains unclear. The germline V gene has CDR1 SGHNT and CDR2 YENEEA. This CDR3 region has 13 residues. The CDR3 reads CAISVKSADTQYF. CDR3 in DNA: TGTGCCATCAGCGTGAAGAGTGCAGATACGCAGTATTTT. The variable domain in full, completed from reference TRBV11-3 and TRBJ2-3, reads EAGVVQSPRYKIIEKKQPVAFWCNPISGHNTLYWYLQNLGQGPELLIRYENEEAVDDSQLPKDRFSAERLKGVDSTLKIQPAELGDSAVYLCAISVKSADTQYFGPGTRLTVL.

A note on this clonotype: The junction differs from germline at one of its ends, possibly a read error. J is TRBJ1-5 and V is TRBV6-5; D uncertain. The length of the CDR3 is 14 residues. In germline, CDR1 is MNHEY, CDR2 SVGAGI. The CDR3 here is CASRKIGRNQPQHF. CDR3 DNA sequence: TGTGCCAGCAGGAAGATAGGGCGCAATCAGCCCCAACATTTT.

This chain connects TRBV29-1 to TRBJ2-7; TRBD2 matches 9 bases. This CDR3 is 13 amino acids long. Germline CDR1 is SQVTM and CDR2 is ANQGSEA. V lost 4 bases, J lost 6 bases, and 7 bases stayed unmatched. CDR3 loop: CSVATSGPREQYF. CDR3 coding DNA: TGCAGCGTTGCGACTAGCGGACCGCGCGAGCAGTACTTC.

Comment on this clonotype: Mismatch with germline at one junction end may stem from a read error. The V call is TRBV29-1, the J call TRBJ2-7, with a possible D match to TRBD1 (5 bases). CDR3 length: 19 residues. Germline CDR1 SQVTM, CDR2 ANQGSEA. As DNA, the CDR3 is TGTGGCGTTCATACAGGTAATCCCGCTTCCAAAAACCCGACCTACGAGCAGTACTTC. Translation: CGVHTGNPASKNPTYEQYF.

This clonotype is classed as medium-sized. V and J are TRBV11-2 and TRBJ2-4, with D perhaps matching TRBD2 (6 bases). V was shortened by 3 bases and J by 4 bases, with 10 bases between the two germline ends. Germline loops: CDR1 SGHAT, CDR2 FQNNGV. CDR3 length equals 14 residues. In nucleotides, the CDR3 is TGTGCCAGCAGCTTGGCGGGACCGAAAAACATTCAGTACTTC. Its translation is CASSLAGPKNIQYF.

The sample holds one count of this clonotype. Since a much larger clone is just one base distant, this may be a read error. V usage is TRBV13 and J usage is TRBJ2-3; D tentatively reads TRBD1 or TRBD2 (5 bases each). This CDR3 comprises 17 residues. Trimming left V 1 base short and J 2 bases short, with 16 bases between. Germline CDR1 reads PRHDT; CDR2 reads FYEKMQ (reference sequence). The CDR3 loop is CASSLVWSGRPTDTQYF. CDR3 DNA: TGTGCCAGCAGCTTAGTATGGTCGGGACGACCCACAGATACGCAGTATTTT.

The genes are TRBV5-6 and TRBJ2-3; tentatively, D is TRBD1 or TRBD2 (6 bases each). The V gene lost 7 bases and the J gene lost 2 bases, with 14 bases spanning the gap. Per the germline V gene, CDR1 is SGHDT and CDR2 is YYEEEE. The CDR3 has 14 residues. The CDR3 nucleotides read TGTGCCAGCGGTTTGTGGGGGGCCACAGATACGCAGTATTTT. This translates into CASGLWGATDTQYF.

There are many counts of this clonotype. V gene TRBV29-1 combines with J gene TRBJ2-1; 12 nucleotides line up with TRBD2. The CDR3 is 14 amino acids. From germline, CDR1 is SQVTM and CDR2 ANQGSEA. After removal of 7 bases from V and 6 bases from J, the junction contained 7 bases not matched to a gene. DNA for the CDR3: TGCAGCGAGCGGGCTAGCGGGAGGGGCAATGAGCAGTTCTTC. It translates to CSERASGRGNEQFF.

The sample holds a few counts of this clonotype. This chain uses TRBV7-3 with TRBJ2-1; TRBD2 agrees at 7 bases. The CDR3 runs to 17 residues. V shed 5 bases, J shed 0 bases, and the junction held 10 bases outside the gene matches. Germline V gives CDR1 SGHTA, CDR2 FQGTGA. The CDR3 spells CASSPGGSESSYNEQFF. CDR3 bases: TGTGCCAGCAGCCCGGGGGGTAGCGAGAGCTCCTACAATGAGCAGTTCTTC.

With respect to this clonotype: Sequence at one end of the junction differs from germline and may be a read error. The chain recombines TRBV10-2 with TRBJ2-1, with D possibly being TRBD2 (6 bases). The CDR3 loop spans 15 amino acids. CDR1 is WSHSY and CDR2 is SAAADI in the germline V gene. CDR3 sequence reads: CTSSDGGFVRHEQFF. As DNA, the CDR3 is TGTACCAGCAGTGATGGGGGGTTCGTCAGGCATGAGCAGTTCTTC.

A remark on this clonotype: One end of the junction is discordant with germline, which a read error may explain. The gene calls are TRBV11-2 and TRBJ2-3, with D perhaps matching TRBD2 (6 bases). In germline, CDR1 is SGHAT, CDR2 FQNNGV. This CDR3 contains 17 residues. The CDR3 DNA follows: TGTGCAAGCAGCTCAGGTGGACTAACGTACACGTCAGATACGCAGTATTTT. Translating it yields CASSSGGLTYTSDTQYF.

This chain uses TRBV29-1 with TRBJ2-3, with a tentative D call TRBD2 (7 bases). This CDR3 comprises 11 residues. Germline assignment: CDR1 SQVTM and CDR2 ANQGSEA. The V and J ends lost 8 bases and 15 bases respectively, with 21 bases between them. The CDR3 nucleotides read TGCAGCCATAAGGGGGGGGATACGCGCTATTTT. Its translation is CSHKGGDTRYF.

Of note for this clonotype: The CDR3 ends on some other residue instead of the conserved phenylalanine or tryptophan, so this is likely a read error. The chain employs TRBV29-1 and TRBJ2-3; no clear D gene. There are 12 residues in the CDR3. Germline values: CDR1 SQVTM, CDR2 ANQGSEA. V lost 1 base and J lost 10, with 12 bases in between. CDR3 loop: CSVEASSDSQYS. CDR3 nucleotide sequence: TGCAGCGTTGAAGCTAGTTCGGATTCGCAGTATTCT.

This clonotype was seen only a few times. A junction boundary mismatches the germline segment, possibly from a read error. The rearrangement joins TRBV11-2 to TRBJ1-4, with 11 nucleotides matching TRBD1. The CDR3 is 14 amino acids. Germline values: CDR1 SGHAT, CDR2 FQNNGV. CDR3 bases: TGCGCCAGCAGCCTGGACAGGGGGCCTGAAAAACAGTTTTTT. It codes for CASSLDRGPEKQFF.

In the case of this clonotype: The junction differs from germline at one of its ends, possibly a read error. J is TRBJ1-2 and V is TRBV6-5; D gene ambiguous. The CDR3 runs to 13 residues. Germline V gene lookup returns CDR1 MNHEY and CDR2 SVGAGI. The CDR3 DNA reads TGTGCTAGCAGTTACGGGCGGTTCAGTGGCTACACCTTC. Protein sequence: CASSYGRFSGYTF.

Concerning this clonotype: Without the conserved terminal phenylalanine or tryptophan, this CDR3 likely stems from a read error. In DNA form, the CDR3 reads TGTGCCAGCAGCAGGGCAGGGGAGACCCAGTACTAC. This encodes CASSRAGETQYY. V and J are TRBV13 and TRBJ2-5; TRBD1 is a possible D gene (5 bases). Trimming took off 5 bases at V and 5 bases at J, with 9 bases between the two ends. CDR3 length: 12 amino acids. Germline CDR1 reads PRHDT; CDR2 reads FYEKMQ (reference sequence).

The chain carries TRBV4-2 and TRBJ1-2; the D is unclear. CDR3 length: 13 amino acids. The V end was cut by 0 bases, the J end by 12 bases, with 14 bases between. Germline-derived CDR1 and CDR2 are LGHNA and YNFKEQ. CDR3 loop: CASSQDASSGNTF. CDR3 coding DNA: TGTGCCAGCAGCCAAGATGCGTCGTCCGGCAACACCTTC.

Worth noting for this clonotype: The CDR3 end shows no conserved phenylalanine or tryptophan, and so a read error is likely. No DNA is shown, since the ends of the CDR3 on it are uncertain; the CDR3 is the one TCRdb lists. The chain recombines TRBV7-9 with TRBJ2-7; the D call TRBD2 from the table was never checked on the DNA. The V gene's germline CDR1 is SEHNR and CDR2 FQNEAQ (reference sequence). The CDR3 sequence runs 13 residues, both termini included. The CDR3: CASSFREASECYY.

In this sample, this clonotype turned up many times. The chain combines TRBV29-1 with TRBJ2-1; D unclear. Between the trimmed V and J ends, which lost 2 bases and 5 bases, there was a span of 4 bases. Germline loops: CDR1 SQVTM, CDR2 ANQGSEA. The CDR3 is 11 residues long. The CDR3 is CSVENNNEQFF. Written as DNA, the CDR3 is TGCAGCGTTGAAAATAACAATGAGCAGTTCTTC.

The gene calls are TRBV6-1 and TRBJ2-7; 10 positions agree with TRBD2. Unmatched junction bases numbered 13, after V lost 1 base and J lost 13 bases. The CDR3 is 15 amino acids. The germline V gene has CDR1 MNHNS and CDR2 SASEGT. CDR3 sequence: CASSEGASGGSWHYF. The CDR3 DNA reads TGTGCCAGCAGTGAAGGGGCTAGCGGGGGCAGTTGGCACTACTTC.

A note on this clonotype: The CDR3 carries no conserved terminal phenylalanine or tryptophan, so it likely arises from a read error. The J gene is TRBJ2-3, the V gene TRBV11-2, with a weak D call TRBD2 (5 bases). Germline CDR1 SGHAT, CDR2 FQNNGV. This CDR3 region has 17 residues. The CDR3 DNA reads as TGTGCCAGCAGCTTAGCAATGGGGAGAAGGAGCAAAGATACGCAGTATCCT. Its translation is CASSLAMGRRSKDTQYP.

Comment on this clonotype: A much larger clone lies one base from this, so it may be a read error. The missing conserved phenylalanine or tryptophan at the end of this CDR3 makes a read error likely. This rearrangement joins TRBV5-1 to TRBJ2-7, with no clear D. Trimming left V 2 bases short and J 7 bases short, with 13 bases between. The CDR3 loop spans 13 amino acids. CDR1 SGHRS and CDR2 YFSETQ come from the germline V gene. CDR3 in DNA: TGCGCCAGCAGCTTAGGGCTCCAAGGGGAGCAGTACTAC. It encodes CASSLGLQGEQYY.

Of note for this clonotype: This may arise from a read error, as a much more abundant clone is one base away. V and J are TRBV21-1 and TRBJ1-1; TRBD1, the table's D call, was not compared with the DNA. TRBV21-1 is a recognized pseudogene. CDR3 length: 16 amino acids. In DNA form, the CDR3 reads TGTGCCAGCAGCTCGGGCGTGGGCACTACGAACATTGAAGCTTTCTTT. Protein product: CASSSGVGTTNIEAFF.

This clonotype was found once. V and J are TRBV11-2 and TRBJ2-5; no clear D gene. Trimming shortened V by 4 bases and J by 7 bases, and 7 bases separated the two germline ends. There are 11 residues in the CDR3. The germline gives CDR1 SGHAT, CDR2 FQNNGV. The CDR3 region is CASSSAGTQYF. The CDR3 DNA sequence: TGTGCCAGCAGCTCAGCAGGGACCCAGTACTTC.

This clonotype showed up many times. The V gene is TRBV6-1, the J gene TRBJ2-7; D is perhaps TRBD1 or TRBD2 (5 bases each). The CDR3 is made up of 14 amino acids. Germline CDR1 is MNHNS and CDR2 is SASEGT. V was shortened by 6 bases and J by 2 bases, with 14 bases between the two germline ends. This CDR3 reads CASSPMGVAYEQYF. CDR3 in DNA: TGTGCCAGCAGCCCGATGGGGGTGGCCTACGAGCAGTACTTC.

This chain connects TRBV7-9 to TRBJ2-5; 9 bases are a match to TRBD1. The V and J ends lost 4 bases and 3 bases, in that order; junction bases with no gene match: 6. The CDR3 runs 15 residues. The germline V gene has CDR1 SEHNR and CDR2 FQNEAQ (reference sequence). CDR3 bases: TGTGCCAGCAGCTCCCGGGACAGGGAGAAAGAGACCCAGTACTTC. Translation gives CASSSRDREKETQYF.

As to this clonotype: A read error is possible here, since a much larger clone lies one base away. The chain recombines TRBV2 with TRBJ1-2, with D possibly matching TRBD1 (5 bases). The germline gives CDR1 SNHLY, CDR2 FYNNEI. This CDR3 contains 12 residues. CDR3 nucleotide sequence: TGTGGCAGCAGTGGGGCAGGTTATGGCTACACCTTC. It translates to CGSSGAGYGYTF.